Each of the 25 T cell receptor beta chains below was sequenced from the same sample in a study of shared clonotypes between healthy human individuals. Method: immunoSEQ multiplex PCR; TCRdb's copy keeps in-frame clones and lacks some. Among roughly 1,500,000 clones listed, 98% were seen once. Sequences were obtained from naive CD4+ T cells sorted from blood. As to subset: CD45RA+ positively selected. The receptors shown here come from a man aged 30 to 45 in good health.

CDR3 protein: CASSEWRVEAFF. The CDR3 DNA follows: TGTGCCAGCAGTGAATGGAGGGTTGAAGCTTTCTTT. The chain is built from TRBV6-1 and TRBJ1-1; D remains unclear. Trimming left V 2 bases short and J 7 bases short, with 8 bases between. Per the germline V gene, CDR1 is MNHNS and CDR2 is SASEGT. This CDR3 has 12 amino acids.

With respect to this clone: Other nucleotide sequences from this sample produce the same CDR3. The CDR3 DNA follows: TGTGCCAGCAGCTTGGAGACAGATACGCAGTATTTT. This translates into CASSLETDTQYF. The rearrangement links TRBV5-4 to TRBJ2-3, with D unclear. The CDR3 has 12 amino acids. Germline CDR1 and CDR2: SGHNT and YYREEE (reference sequence). Trimming removed 0 bases at V and 3 bases at J, with 2 bases between.

This rearrangement joins TRBV5-1 to TRBJ2-7; D may be TRBD1 (6 bases). The CDR3 spans 14 residues. The V gene's germline CDR1 is SGHRS and CDR2 YFSETQ. V was shortened by 2 bases and J by 2 bases, with 11 bases between the two germline ends. The CDR3 region is CASSLGGNTYEQYF. CDR3 DNA sequence: TGCGCCAGCAGCTTAGGGGGAAATACCTACGAGCAGTACTTC.

A single count supports this clone. This sequence joins TRBV6-5 and TRBJ2-2; no clear D gene. CDR1 is MNHEY and CDR2 is SVGAGI in the germline V gene. The CDR3 is 16 residues long. Trimming cost V 2 bases and J 0 bases, with 10 bases left between them. The CDR3 DNA reads as TGTGCCAGCAGTTACCCCGGATTCGCGAACACCGGGGAGCTGTTTTTT. The encoded protein is CASSYPGFANTGELFF.

J is TRBJ2-7 and V is TRBV6-1, with a weak D call TRBD1 (6 bases). Germline CDR1 is MNHNS and CDR2 is SASEGT. Deletions cut 6 bases from V and 0 bases from J, with 12 bases between. The CDR3 is made up of 14 amino acids. The CDR3 coding sequence is TGTGCCAGCAGCAGACAGGCCACCTCCTACGAGCAGTACTTC. This gives the protein CASSRQATSYEQYF.

The rearrangement joins TRBV15 to TRBJ2-1, with 8 bases matching TRBD2. V shed 0 bases and J 9 bases; nucleotides not matched to a gene: 13. Looked up from germline, CDR1 is LNHNV and CDR2 is YYDKDF (reference sequence). The CDR3 contains 17 residues. CDR3 coding DNA: TGTGCCACCAGCAGAGATTATGGAGCGGGAGTATTTGTTGAGCAGTTCTTC. Amino acids: CATSRDYGAGVFVEQFF.

The chain carries TRBV4-3 and TRBJ2-2, with D uncertain. CDR1 LGHNA and CDR2 YSLEER come from the germline V gene. The length of the CDR3 is 16 residues. V was trimmed by 0 bases and J by 1 base, leaving 9 bases between them. The CDR3, as DNA: TGCGCCAGCAGCCAAGAGGTGTCCGGGAACACCGGGGAGCTGTTTTTT. Translated, it gives CASSQEVSGNTGELFF.

The chain employs TRBV4-1 and TRBJ2-1; D is possibly TRBD1 (8 bases). Germline V lookup: CDR1 MGHRA, CDR2 YSYEKL. The CDR3 has 15 amino acids. Trimming removed 4 bases at V and 5 bases at J, with 15 bases between. CDR3 DNA sequence: TGCGCCAGCAGCCTAGACAGGGGAGGGAACAATGAGCAGTTCTTC. This gives the protein CASSLDRGGNNEQFF.

This CDR3 reads CASSLLGLSSYNEQFF. The CDR3 DNA sequence: TGCGCCAGCAGCTTATTGGGACTCAGCTCCTACAATGAGCAGTTCTTC. V and J are TRBV5-1 and TRBJ2-1, with a tentative D call TRBD2 (6 bases). CDR3 length: 16 amino acids. The germline CDR1 and CDR2 sequences are SGHRS and YFSETQ. V was shortened by 2 bases and J by 0 bases, with 12 bases between the two germline ends.

The chain uses TRBV4-1 and TRBJ1-2; D is unclear. With 4 bases removed from V and 8 bases from J, the gap between germline ends came to 23 bases. This CDR3 is built from 16 residues. Germline V CDR1 and CDR2: MGHRA, YSYEKL. CDR3 coding DNA: TGCGCCAGCAGCCGAGTGACATCGGATTTAAATGGCGGCTACACCTTC. Residues: CASSRVTSDLNGGYTF.

This chain uses TRBV7-2 with TRBJ2-3; no reliable D call. V was cut by 1 base and J by 5 bases, with 13 bases left in between. This CDR3 has 15 residues. Germline CDR1 SGHTA, CDR2 FQGNSA. The CDR3 reads CASSLVAAGGDTQYF. In nucleotides, the CDR3 is TGTGCCAGCAGCTTAGTGGCAGCCGGTGGAGATACGCAGTATTTT.

CDR3 residues: CASSERGDSYNEQFF. In DNA form, the CDR3 reads TGTGCCAGCAGCGAGCGGGGGGACTCCTACAATGAGCAGTTCTTC. The gene calls are TRBV9 and TRBJ2-1; 9 nucleotides line up with TRBD2. Germline values: CDR1 SGDLS, CDR2 YYNGEE. J lost 0 bases, V lost 3 bases, and 1 base had no gene match. This CDR3 spans 15 amino acids. The variable domain in full, completed from reference TRBV9 and TRBJ2-1, reads DSGVTQTPKHLITATGQRVTLRCSPRSGDLSVYWYQQSLDQGLQFLIQYYNGEERAKGNILERFSAQQFPDLHSELNLSSLELGDSALYFCASSERGDSYNEQFFGPGTRLTVL.

Note on this clone: The same CDR3 arises from other DNA sequences in this sample as well. The chain combines TRBV20-1 with TRBJ2-7; no clear D gene. CDR1 is DFQATT and CDR2 is SNEGSKA in the germline V gene (reference sequence). The length of the CDR3 is 11 residues. The V end was cut by 1 base, the J end by 3 bases, with 4 bases between. Here the CDR3 reads CSARAGYEQYF. CDR3 sequence (DNA): TGCAGTGCTAGAGCAGGCTACGAGCAGTACTTC.

The rearrangement links TRBV15 to TRBJ1-4; D is perhaps TRBD1 (5 bases). V lost 1 base and J 0 bases, leaving 12 bases between the germline ends. Germline V gene sequence: CDR1 LNHNV, CDR2 YYDKDF (reference sequence). The CDR3 has 17 amino acids. For the CDR3, the DNA is TGTGCCACCAGCAGAGCCGGGGGATATGCAACTAATGAAAAACTGTTTTTT. This encodes CATSRAGGYATNEKLFF.

The gene calls are TRBV2 and TRBJ2-7, with 7 bases lining up with TRBD1. This CDR3 spans 14 amino acids. With V trimmed by 6 bases and J by 1 base, 6 bases remained unmatched. Germline CDR1 is SNHLY and CDR2 is FYNNEI. As DNA, the CDR3 is TGTGCCAGCAGCCAGGGGGTAAAGTCCTACGAGCAGTACTTC. It translates to CASSQGVKSYEQYF.

A single count supports this clone. The J gene is TRBJ2-7, the V gene TRBV7-2; D remains unclear. The germline V gene encodes CDR1 SGHTA and CDR2 FQGNSA. The CDR3 runs 14 residues. Trimming took 7 bases from V and 0 from J, leaving 13 bases between them. The CDR3 spells CASTSDVSSYEQYF. The DNA of the CDR3 is TGTGCCAGCACCTCTGACGTTAGCTCCTACGAGCAGTACTTC.

The chain has TRBV28 and TRBJ2-7; D may be TRBD1 (5 bases). This CDR3 has 16 amino acids. Germline values: CDR1 MDHEN, CDR2 SYDVKM. V was pared by 3 bases and J by 1 base, with 16 bases between. CDR3 DNA: TGTGCCAGCAGTTTCCCCCCCGCGACAGTTTCCTACGAGCAGTACTTC. Translating gives CASSFPPATVSYEQYF.

This clone was observed once. V gene TRBV18 combines with J gene TRBJ2-1, with D possibly matching TRBD1 (6 bases). Deletions cut 4 bases from V and 5 bases from J, with 12 bases between. This CDR3 contains 14 residues. Per the germline V gene, CDR1 is KGHSH and CDR2 is LQKENI. The CDR3 bases are TGTGCCAGCTCACTCGACAGGTTGAACAATGAGCAGTTCTTC. The encoded protein is CASSLDRLNNEQFF.

This clone appeared a single time. The gene calls are TRBV5-1 and TRBJ1-5, with D possibly matching TRBD1 (6 bases). Germline V gives CDR1 SGHRS, CDR2 YFSETQ. The CDR3 is made up of 15 amino acids. Trimming pared 4 bases from V and 4 bases from J, leaving 15 bases between. The CDR3 protein is CASSPGDLENQPQHF. The CDR3 nucleotides are TGCGCCAGCAGCCCAGGGGATTTGGAAAATCAGCCCCAGCATTTT.

This clone showed up just once. Other nucleotide sequences from this sample produce the same CDR3. The chain joins TRBV28 to TRBJ2-1, with D possibly matching TRBD1 (5 bases). CDR1 is MDHEN and CDR2 is SYDVKM in the germline V gene. The length of the CDR3 is 13 residues. Deletions cut 2 bases from V and 7 bases from J, with 9 bases between. The CDR3 protein is CASSLDSYNEQFF. As DNA, the CDR3 is TGTGCCAGCAGTTTAGACAGTTATAATGAGCAGTTCTTC. Using reference TRBV28 and TRBJ2-1 for the parts outside the CDR3, the full variable domain is DVKVTQSSRYLVKRTGEKVFLECVQDMDHENMFWYRQDPGLGLRLIYFSYDVKMKEKGDIPEGYSVSREKKERFSLILESASTNQTSMYLCASSLDSYNEQFFGPGTRLTVL.

V gene TRBV19 combines with J gene TRBJ2-7, with D unclear. CDR3 length: 17 amino acids. CDR1 and CDR2 from the germline V gene are LNHDA and SQIVND (reference sequence). The germline V and J ends were trimmed by 0 bases and 3 bases, with 18 bases remaining between them. CDR3 nucleotides: TGTGCCAGTAGTATAGATCTCGACGTCTCCAGCTTCTACGAGCAGTACTTC. Translated: CASSIDLDVSSFYEQYF.

J is TRBJ1-1 and V is TRBV7-9, with D maybe TRBD1 (6 bases). Trimming stripped 3 bases from V and 6 bases from J, with 23 bases between. The CDR3 is made up of 17 amino acids. Germline CDR1 reads SEHNR; CDR2 reads FQNEAQ (reference sequence). The CDR3 region has the DNA TGTGCCAGCAGCTTCCCTCAGGGGAGGATGTCTAGGGCTGAAGCTTTCTTT. Translating it yields CASSFPQGRMSRAEAFF.

V and J are TRBV5-1 and TRBJ2-1; no definite D call. V was shortened by 0 bases and J by 13 bases, with 17 bases between the two germline ends. Germline V CDR1 and CDR2: SGHRS, YFSETQ. The CDR3 length is 14 residues. CDR3 in DNA: TGCGCCAGCAGCTTGGATGGTCGGCAGGCCGATCAGTTCTTC. Translating it yields CASSLDGRQADQFF.

This chain joins TRBV18 and TRBJ2-7, with D possibly TRBD1 on 6 matching bases. Germline V gene lookup returns CDR1 KGHSH and CDR2 LQKENI. This CDR3 has 14 residues. Trimming took 3 bases from V and 7 from J, leaving 16 bases between them. This CDR3 is CASSPITGKREQYF. CDR3 DNA sequence: TGTGCCAGCTCACCTATTACAGGGAAGCGGGAGCAGTACTTC.

The rearrangement links TRBV28 to TRBJ2-2, with TRBD2 matching 9 bases. Looked up from germline, CDR1 is MDHEN and CDR2 is SYDVKM. With V trimmed by 7 bases and J by 5 bases, 2 bases remained unmatched. This CDR3 contains 13 residues. CDR3 sequence: CASTSGVTGELFF. DNA for the CDR3: TGTGCCAGCACTAGCGGGGTAACCGGGGAGCTGTTTTTT.